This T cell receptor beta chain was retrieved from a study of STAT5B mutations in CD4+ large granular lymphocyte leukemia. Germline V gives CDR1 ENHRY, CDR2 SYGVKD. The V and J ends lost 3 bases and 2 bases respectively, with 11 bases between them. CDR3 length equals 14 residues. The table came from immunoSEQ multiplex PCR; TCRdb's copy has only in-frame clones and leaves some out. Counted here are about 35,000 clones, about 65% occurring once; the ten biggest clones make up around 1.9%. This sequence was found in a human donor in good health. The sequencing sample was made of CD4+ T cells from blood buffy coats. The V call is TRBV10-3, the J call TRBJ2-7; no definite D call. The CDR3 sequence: CAISERPDPYEQYF. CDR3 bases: TGTGCCATCAGTGAAAGGCCAGACCCCTACGAGCAGTACTTC.